This is a list of T cell receptor beta chains from one sample in a study of vaccination effects on CD4 cells after COVID-19. Their antigen targets remain unknown. Generated by immunoSEQ multiplex PCR, the TCRdb table keeps only in-frame clones and is missing some. Of 35,000 to 45,000 clones detected, about 80% appear once; the ten largest clones hold about a tenth. Here the sequenced sample was CD4+ T cells from PBMCs cultured with SARS-CoV-2 spike peptides, taken before COVID-19 vaccination. Every receptor here comes from a human donor who received a COVID-19 vaccine. The CDR3 runs from the conserved cysteine through the conserved F or W. Fields, in order: V gene, J gene, clone size, D gene, CDR3 protein, CDR3 DNA. A D gene is named only where the DNA matches it firmly. Clone size is given for some rows only: seen once, a few or many times, or a class if the clone is expanded.

TRBV29-1	TRBJ2-5	-	-	CSVERDGTQYF	TGCAGCGTTGAGAGGGACGGGACCCAGTACTTC
TRBV27	TRBJ2-5	-	-	CASSFGWEETQYF	TGTGCCAGCAGTTTCGGTTGGGAAGAGACCCAGTACTTC
TRBV5-1	TRBJ1-6	-	-	CASSLVAGNNSPLHF	TGCGCCAGCAGCTTGGTTGCAGGGAATAATTCACCCCTCCACTTT
TRBV19	TRBJ1-6	-	TRBD1	CASSILDRGNSPLHF	TGTGCCAGTAGTATTCTGGACAGGGGGAATTCACCCCTCCACTTT
TRBV10-3	TRBJ2-3	-	TRBD1	CAISDFSSGTGATDTQYF	TGTGCCATCAGTGACTTCTCGTCCGGGACAGGGGCCACAGATACGCAGTATTTT
TRBV2	TRBJ1-5	-	TRBD1	CASSSTGGVGDQPQHF	TGTGCCAGCAGTTCGACAGGGGGCGTGGGTGATCAGCCCCAGCATTTT
TRBV6-1	TRBJ1-2	-	-	CASSESWEILYGYTF	TGTGCCAGCAGTGAATCATGGGAGATCCTCTATGGCTACACCTTC
TRBV27	TRBJ1-2	few	TRBD1	CASRRQGGDYGYTF	TGTGCCAGCAGGCGACAGGGGGGGGACTATGGCTACACCTTC
TRBV13	TRBJ1-3	once	-	CASSLGQGFSGNTIYF	TGTGCCAGCAGCTTAGGACAGGGTTTCTCTGGAAACACCATATATTTT
TRBV29-1	TRBJ2-3	-	-	CSVEGAGGGTDTQYF	TGCAGCGTTGAAGGGGCCGGTGGGGGGACAGATACGCAGTATTTT
TRBV5-6	TRBJ1-4	few	-	CASSPLTGSDEKLFF	TGTGCCAGCAGCCCACTTACAGGGAGTGACGAAAAACTGTTTTTT
TRBV6-5	TRBJ1-5	-	-	CASSYTGNQPQHF	TGTGCCAGCAGCTACACGGGCAATCAGCCCCAGCATTTT
TRBV10-1	TRBJ2-3	-	TRBD2	CASSETLAGGQDTDTQYF	TGCGCCAGCAGTGAGACCCTAGCGGGGGGCCAAGACACAGATACGCAGTATTTT
TRBV7-2	TRBJ2-1	-	-	CASSLAAGGAYNEQFF	TGTGCCAGCAGCTTAGCCGCTGGCGGGGCCTACAATGAGCAGTTCTTC
TRBV15	TRBJ1-2	-	-	CATSRDTRLSRYGYTF	TGTGCCACCAGCAGAGATACGCGGCTATCTCGCTATGGCTACACCTTC
TRBV14	TRBJ2-3	-	-	CASSQRPASARETTSTDTQYF	TGTGCCAGCAGCCAACGCCCAGCTAGCGCCAGAGAAACTACTAGCACAGATACGCAGTATTTT
TRBV7-2	TRBJ2-2	-	TRBD2	CASSLATSGGAGELFF	TGTGCCAGCAGCTTAGCGACGAGCGGGGGGGCAGGGGAGCTGTTTTTT
TRBV9	TRBJ1-3	-	-	CASSVEGTRGNTIYF	TGTGCCAGCAGCGTAGAAGGGACCCGCGGAAACACCATATATTTT
TRBV18	TRBJ1-6	-	TRBD1	CASSPVGTDNSPLHF	TGTGCCAGCTCACCTGTTGGGACAGATAATTCACCCCTCCACTTT
TRBV18	TRBJ2-5	-	TRBD1	CASSTGVGQTQYF	TGTGCCAGCTCGACAGGGGTTGGGCAGACCCAGTACTTC
TRBV6-4	TRBJ1-6	-	-	CASSERGNSPLHF	TGTGCCAGCAGTGAAAGGGGGAACTCACCCCTCCACTTT
TRBV3-1/TRBV3-2	TRBJ2-1	-	-	CASSQDSYDEQFF	TGTGCCAGCAGCCAAGATTCCTACGATGAGCAGTTCTTC
TRBV18	TRBJ2-3	-	TRBD2	CASSPRTSGGGTDTQYF	TGTGCCAGCTCGCCAAGGACTAGCGGGGGGGGCACAGATACGCAGTATTTT
TRBV19	TRBJ2-4	-	-	CASSSQGNGIQYF	TGTGCCAGTAGTTCCCAGGGTAACGGCATTCAGTACTTC
TRBV14	TRBJ1-6	-	-	CASSQRGAGNSPLHF	TGTGCCAGCAGCCAACGGGGGGCGGGTAATTCACCCCTCCACTTT
TRBV2	TRBJ2-3	-	TRBD1	CASSVGQGTDTQYF	TGTGCCAGCAGTGTGGGACAGGGAACAGATACGCAGTATTTT
TRBV18	TRBJ2-3	-	-	CASYQGSTDTQYF	TGTGCCAGCTACCAGGGCAGCACAGATACGCAGTATTTT
TRBV29-1	TRBJ1-1	-	-	CSHSVSGYTEAFF	TGCAGCCACAGCGTAAGTGGGTACACTGAAGCTTTCTTT
TRBV5-1	TRBJ1-1	-	-	CASSSGTDYTEAFF	TGCGCCAGCAGCTCTGGGACGGATTACACTGAAGCTTTCTTT